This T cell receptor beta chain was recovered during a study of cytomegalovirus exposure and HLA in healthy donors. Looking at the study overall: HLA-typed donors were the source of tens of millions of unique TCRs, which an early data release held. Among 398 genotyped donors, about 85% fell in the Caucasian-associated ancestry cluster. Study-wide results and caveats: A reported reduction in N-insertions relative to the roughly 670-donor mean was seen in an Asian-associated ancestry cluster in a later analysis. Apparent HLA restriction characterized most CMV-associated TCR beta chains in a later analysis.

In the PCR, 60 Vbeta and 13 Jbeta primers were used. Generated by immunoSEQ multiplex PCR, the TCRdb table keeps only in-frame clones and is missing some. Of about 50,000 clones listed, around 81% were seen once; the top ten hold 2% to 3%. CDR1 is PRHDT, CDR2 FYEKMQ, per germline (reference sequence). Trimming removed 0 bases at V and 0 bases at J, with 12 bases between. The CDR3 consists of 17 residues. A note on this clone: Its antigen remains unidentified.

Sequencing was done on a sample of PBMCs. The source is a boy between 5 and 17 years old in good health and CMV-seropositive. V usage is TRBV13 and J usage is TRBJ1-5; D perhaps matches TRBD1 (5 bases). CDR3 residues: CASSLGLGGGSNQPQHF. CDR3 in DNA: TGTGCCAGCAGCTTAGGCCTCGGGGGAGGTAGCAATCAGCCCCAGCATTTT.